This paragraph reports one TCR beta chain. This sample is part of a study of shared T cell receptors in the human thymus. Sequencing was performed with immunoSEQ multiplex PCR; in TCRdb, only in-frame clones are kept and a portion is missing. The data hold hundreds of thousands of clones, with roughly 90% observed a single time. The CDR3 runs 16 residues. The V and J ends lost 4 bases and 3 bases respectively, with 19 bases between them. The germline V gene has CDR1 MNHEY and CDR2 SMNVEV (reference sequence). The sample was also reused in another study, on human thymus T cells.

The sequenced sample consisted of thymocytes. This clonotype was obtained from a boy under two years old with a congenital heart defect. The V call is TRBV27, the J call TRBJ2-7; TRBD2 might be the D (5 bases). CDR3 region: CASSSAGCAGDYEQYF. The CDR3 DNA is TGTGCCAGCAGTTCAGCCGGATGCGCGGGCGACTACGAGCAGTACTTC.